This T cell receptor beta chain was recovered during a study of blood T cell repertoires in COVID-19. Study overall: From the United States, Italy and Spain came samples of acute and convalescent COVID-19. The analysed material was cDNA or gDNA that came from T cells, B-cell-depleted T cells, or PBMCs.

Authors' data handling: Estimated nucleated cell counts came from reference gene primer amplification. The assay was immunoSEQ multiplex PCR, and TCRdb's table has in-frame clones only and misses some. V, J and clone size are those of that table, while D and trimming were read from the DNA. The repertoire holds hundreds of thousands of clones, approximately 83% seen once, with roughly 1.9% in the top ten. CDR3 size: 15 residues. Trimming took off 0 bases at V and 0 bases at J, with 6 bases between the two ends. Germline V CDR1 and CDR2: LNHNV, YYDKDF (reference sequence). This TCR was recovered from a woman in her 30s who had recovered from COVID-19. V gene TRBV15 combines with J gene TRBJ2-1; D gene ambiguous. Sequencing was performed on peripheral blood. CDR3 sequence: CATSREPSSYNEQFF. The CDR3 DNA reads TGTGCCACCAGCAGAGAACCTAGCTCCTACAATGAGCAGTTCTTC.